Shown below are 32 T cell receptor beta chains from a single sample sequenced in a study of neurological immune-mediated disorders. TCRdb processed the 5' RACE reads anew with MiXCR; each CDR3 protein has one entry. The sample lists around 16,000 distinct CDR3 sequences, roughly 14% occurring once. Sequencing was performed on PBMCs. Receptors originate from a man aged 55 to 70 with HTLV-1-associated myelopathy (HAM/TSP).

In its sample, this clonotype was seen many times. The chain recombines TRBV5-5 with TRBJ2-7; no reliable D call. V was cut by 1 base and J by 0 bases, with 8 bases left in between. CDR1 and CDR2 from the germline V gene are SGHKS and YYEKEE (reference sequence). The CDR3 runs to 14 residues. The CDR3 spells CASSLNVDSYEQYF. The CDR3 DNA is TGTGCCAGCAGCTTGAACGTCGACTCCTACGAGCAGTACTTC. The complete variable domain, with remaining parts taken from reference TRBV5-5 and TRBJ2-7, reads DAGVTQSPTHLIKTRGQQVTLRCSPISGHKSVSWYQQVLGQGPQFIFQYYEKEERGRGNFPDRFSARQFPNYSSELNVNALLLGDSALYLCASSLNVDSYEQYFGPGTRLTVT.

This clonotype was observed at least ten times. The gene calls are TRBV21-1 and TRBJ2-7; the table's D gene call, TRBD2, was not cross checked with the DNA. TRBV21-1 constitutes a pseudogene. The CDR3 covers 15 residues. This CDR3 reads CASSPPEGLSYEQYF. The CDR3 nucleotides are TGTGCCAGCAGCCCCCCCGAGGGCCTCTCCTACGAGCAGTACTTC.

This clonotype was seen ten or more times. J is TRBJ2-3 and V is TRBV5-1; TRBD2 aligns across 9 bases. Trimming cost V 1 base and J 4 bases; bases outside gene matches: 4. This CDR3 is built from 15 residues. CDR1 is SGHRS and CDR2 is YFSETQ in the germline V gene. The CDR3 protein is CASSLSAGGSDTQYF. The DNA for the CDR3 is TGCGCCAGCAGCTTGTCAGCGGGGGGCTCAGATACGCAGTATTTT.

This clonotype has at least ten counts. This rearrangement joins TRBV5-1 to TRBJ2-3; either TRBD1 or TRBD2 may supply D (5 bases each). The V and J ends lost 0 bases and 4 bases respectively, with 15 bases between them. In germline, CDR1 is SGHRS, CDR2 YFSETQ. This CDR3 comprises 16 residues. The DNA for the CDR3 is TGCGCCAGCAGCTTGGCCCCGGGGAACAGGCCAGATACGCAGTATTTT. This codes for CASSLAPGNRPDTQYF.

There are many counts of this clonotype. The chain joins TRBV7-9 to TRBJ2-2; no definite D call. V was clipped by 2 bases and J by 2 bases, with 9 bases between them. Germline assignment: CDR1 SEHNR and CDR2 FQNEAQ (reference sequence). CDR3 size: 15 residues. The CDR3 spells CASSLNNRNTGELFF. The CDR3 DNA reads as TGTGCCAGCAGCTTAAACAACCGCAACACCGGGGAGCTGTTTTTT.

This clonotype occurred many times. V gene TRBV6-5 combines with J gene TRBJ2-5, with 11 nucleotides matching TRBD2. Germline trimming cut 8 bases from V and 4 bases from J; bases unmatched to any gene: 0. The germline CDR1 and CDR2 sequences are MNHEY and SVGAGI. This CDR3 comprises 12 residues. The CDR3 coding sequence is TGTGCCAGCGGACTAGCGGGAGAGACCCAGTACTTC. Protein: CASGLAGETQYF.

This clonotype showed up many times. This chain uses TRBV5-1 with TRBJ2-1, with 8 bases fitting TRBD1. The CDR3 spans 15 residues. Losses at the gene ends were 0 bases for V and 5 bases for J; bases not matched to a gene: 4. Germline CDR1 SGHRS, CDR2 YFSETQ. The CDR3 bases are TGCGCCAGCAGCTTGGCAGGGGGCAGGAACAATGAGCAGTTCTTC. Its translation is CASSLAGGRNNEQFF.

Within the sample, this clonotype is medium-sized. The genes are TRBV11-3 and TRBJ2-1; tentative D call: TRBD2 (6 bases). The CDR3 has 16 amino acids. CDR1 and CDR2 (germline): SGHNT, YENEEA. V was pared by 3 bases and J by 5 bases, with 17 bases between. The CDR3 spells CASSFALGGPDNEQFF. In DNA, the CDR3 is TGTGCCAGCAGCTTCGCCCTCGGGGGTCCGGACAATGAGCAGTTCTTC.

This clonotype was counted ten times or more. CDR3 coding DNA: TGTGCCAGCTCACCTGGGGGTCAGGATTCACCCCTCCACTTT. It codes for CASSPGGQDSPLHF. The chain has TRBV18 and TRBJ1-6, with a tentative D call TRBD1 (5 bases). This CDR3 has 14 amino acids. V was cut by 3 bases and J by 8 bases, with 11 bases left in between. Germline V gene lookup returns CDR1 KGHSH and CDR2 LQKENI.

This clonotype was observed many times. The chain recombines TRBV12-3 or TRBV12-4 with TRBJ1-3; D uncertain. This CDR3 has 12 residues. Trimming took 2 bases from V and 14 from J, leaving 13 bases between them. The CDR3 loop reads CASSLKSGRLYF. In nucleotides, the CDR3 is TGTGCCAGCAGTTTAAAGTCGGGGAGGCTATATTTT.

This clonotype is termed medium-sized (0.01 to 0.1%). The chain has TRBV12-5 and TRBJ1-2, with 11 bases matching TRBD1. V shed 6 bases, J shed 5 bases, and the junction held 2 bases outside the gene matches. The CDR3 is 13 amino acids. The germline gives CDR1 LGHNT, CDR2 FRNRAP. The chain's CDR3 is CASGGQGAYGYTF. The CDR3 coding sequence is TGTGCTAGTGGCGGACAGGGGGCTTATGGCTACACCTTC.

J is TRBJ2-3 and V is TRBV15; D not resolved. The CDR3 is 15 residues long. Per germline, CDR1 LNHNV and CDR2 YYDKDF (reference sequence). V lost 6 bases to trimming and J lost 2 bases, with 15 bases between them. The CDR3: CATSPWRFDTDTQYF. DNA of the CDR3: TGTGCCACCAGTCCATGGCGATTCGACACAGATACGCAGTATTTT.

The chain couples TRBV5-5 to TRBJ1-5, with a possible D match to TRBD1 (5 bases). The V gene lost 7 bases and the J gene lost 2 bases, with 10 bases spanning the gap. Germline V gene sequence: CDR1 SGHKS, CDR2 YYEKEE (reference sequence). The CDR3 is made up of 13 amino acids. The CDR3 coding sequence is TGTGCCAGCCCCGGGGGGGGCAATCAGCCCCAGCATTTT. As protein: CASPGGGNQPQHF.

This clonotype was counted many times. The rearrangement uses TRBV7-9 and TRBJ1-3; D unclear. The CDR3 has 16 amino acids. The ends were cut back, 3 bases at V and 0 bases at J, with 12 bases in the middle. The V gene's germline CDR1 is SEHNR and CDR2 FQNEAQ (reference sequence). CDR3 in amino acids: CASSFPRGISGNTIYF. The CDR3 coding sequence is TGTGCCAGCAGCTTCCCCCGAGGGATCTCTGGAAACACCATATATTTT.

This clonotype came up many times. This chain connects TRBV5-1 to TRBJ1-2; D gene unclear. The CDR3 length is 13 residues. Germline-derived CDR1 and CDR2 are SGHRS and YFSETQ. Between the trimmed V and J ends, which lost 4 bases and 5 bases, there was a span of 12 bases. The CDR3 protein is CASSQDGFYGYTF. CDR3 sequence (DNA): TGCGCCAGCAGCCAAGACGGATTTTATGGCTACACCTTC.

This clonotype was observed at least ten times. The rearrangement joins TRBV6-1 to TRBJ2-5; TRBD1 is a possible D gene (6 bases). The CDR3 spans 12 residues. Per germline, CDR1 MNHNS and CDR2 SASEGT. The ends were cut back, 4 bases at V and 4 bases at J, with 7 bases in the middle. CDR3 DNA sequence: TGTGCCAGCAGTGCACAGGGAGAGACCCAGTACTTC. It yields the protein CASSAQGETQYF.

This clonotype was picked up many times. The chain links TRBV5-1 to TRBJ2-5; D is ambiguous. V was cut by 5 bases and J by 5 bases, with 13 bases left in between. The germline gives CDR1 SGHRS, CDR2 YFSETQ. The CDR3 is 13 residues long. The CDR3 protein is CASSPGPGETQYF. The CDR3, as DNA: TGCGCCAGCAGTCCCGGGCCCGGGGAGACCCAGTACTTC.

This clonotype was observed many times. The chain employs TRBV30 and TRBJ1-3; D gene uncertain. The CDR3 has 12 amino acids. Germline V gene lookup returns CDR1 GTSNPN and CDR2 SVGIG (reference sequence). V dropped 5 bases and J dropped 0 bases, with 5 bases sitting between them. CDR3 in DNA: TGTGCCTGGGGGTACTCTGGAAACACCATATATTTT. It is translated as CAWGYSGNTIYF.

The chain employs TRBV5-1 and TRBJ1-1; perhaps TRBD1 as D (6 bases). Germline CDR1 reads SGHRS; CDR2 reads YFSETQ. The V end was cut by 6 bases, the J end by 4 bases, with 10 bases between. The CDR3 contains 12 residues. The CDR3 region is CASTDRGTEAFF. CDR3 nucleotides: TGCGCCAGCACGGACAGAGGCACTGAAGCTTTCTTT.

This clonotype has at least ten counts. The chain carries TRBV29-1 and TRBJ1-1; no clear D gene. This CDR3 region has 11 residues. CDR1 and CDR2 (germline): SQVTM, ANQGSEA. Trimming left V 1 base short and J 1 base short, with 1 base between. CDR3 coding DNA: TGCAGCGTTGAAGCGAACACTGAAGCTTTCTTT. The encoded protein is CSVEANTEAFF.

This clonotype was seen ten or more times. The chain couples TRBV9 to TRBJ1-5; 10 bases map to TRBD1. The CDR3 has 14 residues. J gave up 9 bases and V 5 bases, and 8 bases lay outside the gene matches. Germline lookup yields CDR1 SGDLS and CDR2 YYNGEE. In nucleotides, the CDR3 is TGTGCCAGCAGTCAAACCGGGACAGGGGCGCCCCAGCATTTT. Translating gives CASSQTGTGAPQHF.

By share of the sample, this clonotype is medium-sized (0.01 to 0.1%). CDR3 bases: TGTGCCATCAGTGGGGGACAGGGGGTCCTACAAGAGACCCAGTACTTC. Its translation is CAISGGQGVLQETQYF. V gene TRBV10-3 combines with J gene TRBJ2-5; 11 nucleotides agree with TRBD1. CDR1 and CDR2 (germline): ENHRY, SYGVKD. V lost 4 bases, J lost 2 bases, and 6 bases stayed unmatched. This CDR3 region has 16 residues.

This clonotype was counted ten times or more. The rearrangement uses TRBV14 and TRBJ2-1; 7 positions agree with TRBD2. This CDR3 is built from 16 residues. Trimming at V came to 3 bases and at J to 4 bases, leaving 9 bases not matched to a gene. CDR1 and CDR2 from the germline V gene are SGHDN and FVKESK. The CDR3, as DNA: TGTGCCAGCAGCCAGGGGCCCGGGGGGTCGTACAATGAGCAGTTCTTC. It translates to CASSQGPGGSYNEQFF.

The V gene is TRBV7-2, the J gene TRBJ2-7, with D possibly matching TRBD2 (5 bases). The V and J ends lost 5 bases and 2 bases respectively, with 16 bases between them. The CDR3 consists of 15 residues. CDR1 is SGHTA and CDR2 is FQGNSA in the germline V gene. In DNA, the CDR3 is TGTGCCAGCAGCGTTGAGGGTGGCGAAACCTACGAGCAGTACTTC. Its translation is CASSVEGGETYEQYF.

This clonotype came up many times. The chain joins TRBV3-1 to TRBJ1-2; no definite D call. The V end was cut by 4 bases, the J end by 7 bases, with 10 bases between. The CDR3 length is 12 residues. CDR1 is LGHDT and CDR2 is YNNKEL in the germline V gene (reference sequence). The CDR3 loop is CASSPRLGGYTF. DNA of the CDR3: TGTGCCAGCAGCCCTAGGTTGGGTGGCTACACCTTC.

The V and J genes are TRBV7-2 and TRBJ2-3; a possible D gene is TRBD1 (5 bases). CDR3 length: 14 amino acids. Germline CDR1 SGHTA, CDR2 FQGNSA. Trimming shortened V by 4 bases and J by 3 bases, and 11 bases separated the two germline ends. DNA for the CDR3: TGTGCCAGCAGCTCACACCAGGGAACAGATACGCAGTATTTT. Translated: CASSSHQGTDTQYF.

A few counts support this clonotype. The CDR3 DNA is TGTGCCAGCACCCCAGCCCTCGGACAGGGGCGAGGCTACACCTTC. Its translation is CASTPALGQGRGYTF. The chain carries TRBV6-2 or TRBV6-3 and TRBJ1-2; 9 bases line up with TRBD1. Germline loops: CDR1 MNHEY, CDR2 SVGEGT. This CDR3 has 15 amino acids. The V segment lost 7 bases and the J segment 8 bases; nucleotides outside the gene matches: 14.

This clonotype was detected ten times or more. The rearrangement joins TRBV20-1 to TRBJ2-7, with 9 positions matching TRBD2. The germline V gene encodes CDR1 DFQATT and CDR2 SNEGSKA (reference sequence). The V and J ends lost 3 bases and 3 bases, in that order; junction bases with no gene match: 3. The CDR3 contains 13 residues. CDR3 coding DNA: TGCAGTGCTAGCCTAGCGGGGCTCTACGAGCAGTACTTC. Its translation: CSASLAGLYEQYF.

This clonotype is labeled as medium-sized. The chain carries TRBV7-2 and TRBJ1-2; a possible D gene is TRBD1 (6 bases). The length of the CDR3 is 16 residues. The ends were cut back, 1 base at V and 2 bases at J, with 14 bases in the middle. Germline lookup yields CDR1 SGHTA and CDR2 FQGNSA. The CDR3 bases are TGTGCCAGCAGCTTAGGCACAGGGAGGGTAAACTATGGCTACACCTTC. Amino acid sequence: CASSLGTGRVNYGYTF.

This clonotype has at least ten counts. V is TRBV20-1 and J is TRBJ2-5, with D maybe TRBD1 (7 bases). CDR3 length equals 14 residues. With 0 bases removed from V and 7 bases from J, the gap between germline ends came to 15 bases. Germline CDR1 is DFQATT and CDR2 is SNEGSKA (reference sequence). The CDR3 sequence is CSARDGTAGGTQYF. CDR3 in DNA: TGCAGTGCTAGAGATGGGACAGCGGGCGGGACCCAGTACTTC.

As for this clonotype: Sequence at one end of the junction differs from germline and may be a read error. This chain uses TRBV7-6 with TRBJ2-2; D is possibly TRBD2 (5 bases). The CDR3 is made up of 16 amino acids. The germline V gene encodes CDR1 SGHVS and CDR2 FNYEAQ. In DNA form, the CDR3 reads TGTGCCAGCAGCTACATAGGCGGGTACGGGTCCGGGGAGCCGTTTTTT. Translating it yields CASSYIGGYGSGEPFF.

This clonotype was seen ten or more times. V usage is TRBV20-1 and J usage is TRBJ1-5; D gene ambiguous. The CDR3 has 18 residues. Germline V gene sequence: CDR1 DFQATT, CDR2 SNEGSKA (reference sequence). V lost 1 base to trimming and J lost 0 bases, with 19 bases between them. This CDR3 is CSARVEAGGDYSNQPQHF. DNA of the CDR3: TGCAGTGCTAGAGTTGAGGCAGGAGGAGATTATAGCAATCAGCCCCAGCATTTT.